One sample yielded the 22 T cell receptor beta chains listed below, sequenced in a study of cytomegalovirus exposure and HLA in healthy donors. Primers: 60 Vbeta forward and 13 Jbeta reverse. Sequencing was performed with immunoSEQ multiplex PCR; in TCRdb, only in-frame clones are kept and a portion is missing. This sample has roughly 150,000 clones, with around three quarters found just once. The sample was PBMCs. These receptor sequences come from a man between 35 and 55 years old in good health and CMV-seronegative.

The chain joins TRBV6-5 to TRBJ1-1, with D possibly TRBD1 on 5 matching bases. The CDR3 is made up of 14 amino acids. The germline CDR1 and CDR2 sequences are MNHEY and SVGAGI. V shed 6 bases and J shed 1 base, with 12 bases lying between them. DNA for the CDR3: TGTGCCAGCAGAGCCGCAGGGTCGAACACTGAAGCTTTCTTT. Translation: CASRAAGSNTEAFF.

This clone was seen a handful of times. This chain uses TRBV6-5 with TRBJ1-4; D uncertain. CDR1 is MNHEY, CDR2 SVGAGI, per germline. CDR3 size: 14 residues. V dropped 2 bases and J dropped 5 bases, with 9 bases sitting between them. The CDR3 here is CASSYTIENEKLFF. The CDR3, as DNA: TGTGCCAGCAGTTACACCATAGAAAATGAAAAACTGTTTTTT.

The chain employs TRBV5-1 and TRBJ2-1; D perhaps matches TRBD2 (5 bases). The V and J ends lost 2 bases and 7 bases respectively, with 16 bases between them. The germline gives CDR1 SGHRS, CDR2 YFSETQ. This CDR3 is 15 amino acids long. For the CDR3, the DNA is TGCGCCAGCAGCTTTCGCGTGGGGAGTGGGAATGAGCAGTTCTTC. It codes for CASSFRVGSGNEQFF.

The chain employs TRBV7-2 and TRBJ2-7; D might be TRBD2 (6 bases). The V and J ends lost 1 base and 0 bases respectively, with 13 bases between them. The CDR3 extends over 16 amino acids. The germline V gene has CDR1 SGHTA and CDR2 FQGNSA. The chain's CDR3 is CASSLELGGSSYEQYF. CDR3 bases: TGTGCCAGCAGCTTAGAGTTGGGGGGTAGCTCCTACGAGCAGTACTTC. The full variable domain, with the rest looked up from reference TRBV7-2 and TRBJ2-7, is GAGVSQSPSNKVTEKGKDVELRCDPISGHTALYWYRQSLGQGLEFLIYFQGNSAPDKSGLPSDRFSAERTGGSVSTLTIQRTQQEDSAVYLCASSLELGGSSYEQYFGPGTRLTVT.

The rearrangement uses TRBV5-1 and TRBJ2-7, with D possibly TRBD1 on 6 matching bases. The CDR3 loop spans 16 amino acids. With 2 bases removed from V and 0 bases from J, the gap between germline ends came to 15 bases. Per the germline V gene, CDR1 is SGHRS and CDR2 is YFSETQ. CDR3 DNA: TGCGCCAGCAGCTTCCCTTTGACAGGAAGCTCCTACGAGCAGTACTTC. This translates into CASSFPLTGSSYEQYF.

The chain carries TRBV5-6 and TRBJ2-1; 7 bases line up with TRBD1. In germline, CDR1 is SGHDT, CDR2 YYEEEE. The trim removed 3 bases at V and 6 bases at J, leaving 3 bases unmatched. The CDR3 consists of 13 residues. The chain's CDR3 is CASSYTGVNEQFF. Here the CDR3 DNA reads TGTGCCAGCAGCTATACAGGGGTCAATGAGCAGTTCTTC.

This clone was counted once. The chain recombines TRBV9 with TRBJ1-1, with 10 bases matching TRBD1. J was trimmed by 10 bases and V by 4 bases; bases with no gene match: 4. Germline V gene lookup returns CDR1 SGDLS and CDR2 YYNGEE. The CDR3 runs 12 residues. The CDR3 loop reads CASSPDRGRAFF. DNA for the CDR3: TGTGCCAGCAGCCCCGACAGGGGGCGAGCTTTCTTT.

The CDR3 DNA is TGTGCCAGCAGCCCTACTAGCGGGAGGGCCGATACGCAGTATTTT. Translation: CASSPTSGRADTQYF. V and J are TRBV7-2 and TRBJ2-3; 13 nucleotides line up with TRBD2. J was trimmed by 6 bases and V by 5 bases; bases with no gene match: 5. Per the germline V gene, CDR1 is SGHTA and CDR2 is FQGNSA. The CDR3 covers 15 residues.

This clone was detected only once. The missing conserved phenylalanine or tryptophan at the end of this CDR3 makes a read error likely. The DNA is left out, because the CDR3 cannot be placed on it with certainty; the CDR3 is given as TCRdb lists it. The rearrangement uses TRBV28 and TRBJ1-5; the DNA was not compared with TRBD1, the D call given in the table. The CDR3 is 14 residues long, ends included. Germline assignment: CDR1 MDHEN and CDR2 SYDVKM. This chain's CDR3 is CASSSPATGPGLWV.

The rearrangement links TRBV5-1 to TRBJ1-1; TRBD1 is a possible D gene (5 bases). Germline V gene lookup returns CDR1 SGHRS and CDR2 YFSETQ. CDR3 length: 14 residues. V was clipped by 6 bases and J by 7 bases, with 19 bases between them. CDR3 nucleotides: TGCGCCAGCACCCCCGGTGGGCAGGGATTTGAAGCTTTCTTT. Translating it yields CASTPGGQGFEAFF.

V usage is TRBV6-1 and J usage is TRBJ1-1, with 8 bases identical to TRBD1. V lost 6 bases, J lost 10 bases, and 13 bases stayed unmatched. The germline V gene has CDR1 MNHNS and CDR2 SASEGT. The CDR3 is 14 residues long. Here the CDR3 DNA reads TGTGCCAGCAGCCTCTCAGGGGGCCAGAGGGGAGCTTTCTTT. It encodes CASSLSGGQRGAFF.

This clone has a single count. The chain recombines TRBV12-2 with TRBJ2-7; the table's D call TRBD2 went unverified against the DNA. TRBV12-2 is an annotated pseudogene. This CDR3 has 18 amino acids. CDR3 amino acids: CASRSPTPGGLVYYEQYF. CDR3 DNA: TGTGCAAGTCGCTCCCCAACTCCGGGGGGCCTGGTTTACTACGAGCAGTACTTC.

CDR3 DNA: TGTGCCAGCAGCCCCCGCCGCGCTAGGACAGATACGCAGTATTTT. Translated: CASSPRRARTDTQYF. This chain connects TRBV7-2 to TRBJ2-3; D ambiguous. The CDR3 is 15 amino acids. Germline V CDR1 and CDR2: SGHTA, FQGNSA. Trimming took off 5 bases at V and 3 bases at J, with 15 bases between the two ends.

The chain is built from TRBV6-5 and TRBJ1-4; 7 positions agree with TRBD1. The CDR3 runs 14 residues. Germline CDR1 MNHEY, CDR2 SVGAGI. V gave up 6 bases and J gave up 3 bases; unmatched junction bases: 4. The CDR3 DNA is TGTGCCAGCAGCACCGGGACAGCTAATGAAAAACTGTTTTTT. Translation gives CASSTGTANEKLFF.

This clone was counted a single time. This sequence joins TRBV28 and TRBJ1-1, with 8 bases that match TRBD1. CDR3 length: 16 amino acids. V shed 6 bases and J 1 base; nucleotides not matched to a gene: 10. The germline V gene encodes CDR1 MDHEN and CDR2 SYDVKM. This chain's CDR3 is CASRPTWGQENTEAFF. In DNA form, the CDR3 reads TGTGCCAGCAGACCAACATGGGGACAGGAGAACACTGAAGCTTTCTTT.

The chain couples TRBV13 to TRBJ1-1; D gene ambiguous. From germline, CDR1 is PRHDT and CDR2 FYEKMQ (reference sequence). The CDR3 is 15 residues long. V was shortened by 0 bases and J by 3 bases, with 11 bases between the two germline ends. CDR3 sequence: CASSLGQRVDTEAFF. CDR3 sequence (DNA): TGTGCCAGCAGCTTAGGCCAGAGGGTGGACACTGAAGCTTTCTTT.

The rearrangement joins TRBV6-6 to TRBJ1-2; D is uncertain. The CDR3 consists of 14 residues. From germline, CDR1 is MNHNY and CDR2 SVGAGI (reference sequence). The ends were cut back, 0 bases at V and 4 bases at J, with 9 bases in the middle. The CDR3 coding sequence is TGTGCCAGCAGTTACTCGAGGCAACCCTATGGCTACACCTTC. This translates into CASSYSRQPYGYTF.

This rearrangement joins TRBV5-1 to TRBJ1-1; tentatively, D is TRBD1 (5 bases). Germline loops: CDR1 SGHRS, CDR2 YFSETQ. Trimming shortened V by 2 bases and J by 0 bases, and 14 bases separated the two germline ends. The CDR3 runs to 16 residues. The chain's CDR3 is CASSFDRGDMNTEAFF. As DNA, the CDR3 is TGCGCCAGCAGCTTCGACCGGGGGGATATGAACACTGAAGCTTTCTTT. The full variable domain, completed using reference TRBV5-1 and TRBJ1-1, is KAGVTQTPRYLIKTRGQQVTLSCSPISGHRSVSWYQQTPGQGLQFLFEYFSETQRNKGNFPGRFSGRQFSNSRSEMNVSTLELGDSALYLCASSFDRGDMNTEAFFGQGTRLTVV.

The rearrangement uses TRBV10-1 and TRBJ1-5, with unresolved D. The V gene's germline CDR1 is WNHNN and CDR2 SYGVQD (reference sequence). The CDR3 sequence is 14 residues long. Trimming pared 3 bases from V and 0 bases from J, leaving 6 bases between. The CDR3 nucleotides are TGCGCCAGCAGTGAATTATATAGCAATCAGCCCCAGCATTTT. Residues: CASSELYSNQPQHF.

The V call is TRBV7-2, the J call TRBJ2-3; perhaps TRBD1 as D (6 bases). The V end lost 5 bases, the J end lost 3 bases, and 12 bases lay between the germline ends. From germline, CDR1 is SGHTA and CDR2 FQGNSA. The CDR3 is 14 residues long. CDR3 sequence: CASSPQGRTDTQYF. The CDR3 region has the DNA TGTGCCAGCAGCCCTCAGGGGCGGACAGATACGCAGTATTTT.

The chain recombines TRBV5-1 with TRBJ1-5; the D gene is possibly TRBD1 (6 bases). The V gene lost 1 base and the J gene lost 5 bases, with 13 bases spanning the gap. Germline CDR1 is SGHRS and CDR2 is YFSETQ. This CDR3 has 15 amino acids. The CDR3 here is CASSLTGKVDQPQHF. CDR3 nucleotide sequence: TGCGCCAGCAGCTTGACAGGGAAGGTTGATCAGCCCCAGCATTTT.

The rearrangement links TRBV7-2 to TRBJ2-1; 9 bases match TRBD2. The germline CDR1 and CDR2 sequences are SGHTA and FQGNSA. Losses at the gene ends were 5 bases for V and 5 bases for J; bases not matched to a gene: 13. The CDR3 extends over 17 amino acids. CDR3 in amino acids: CASSALSSSGANNEQFF. CDR3 coding DNA: TGTGCCAGCAGCGCTCTCTCGTCTAGCGGGGCAAACAATGAGCAGTTCTTC. The variable domain in full, completed from reference TRBV7-2 and TRBJ2-1, reads GAGVSQSPSNKVTEKGKDVELRCDPISGHTALYWYRQSLGQGLEFLIYFQGNSAPDKSGLPSDRFSAERTGGSVSTLTIQRTQQEDSAVYLCASSALSSSGANNEQFFGPGTRLTVL.